Following are 30 T cell receptor beta chains from one sample sequenced in a study of T cell repertoires in cytomegalovirus infection. A single record per CDR3 protein comes from TCRdb applying MiXCR to the reads. The profile shows 450,000 to 550,000 distinct CDR3 sequences, approximately 15% of them singletons. The sample was CD8+ T cells from PBMCs. These receptors were collected from a human donor in good health (CMV status not recorded). Some clones in this sample may be carry-over from other donors' samples.

This clonotype was observed many times. This chain joins TRBV7-9 and TRBJ2-1; D is perhaps TRBD1 (6 bases). V shed 5 bases and J shed 8 bases, with 16 bases lying between them. The CDR3 runs to 14 residues. From germline, CDR1 is SEHNR and CDR2 FQNEAQ (reference sequence). CDR3 protein: CASSHTKGVHEQFF. CDR3 nucleotides: TGTGCCAGCAGCCATACAAAGGGGGTCCATGAGCAGTTCTTC.

This clonotype was recorded many times. V and J are TRBV7-9 and TRBJ1-1; 11 bases line up with TRBD1. The V segment lost 5 bases and the J segment 5 bases; nucleotides outside the gene matches: 10. The CDR3 runs 16 residues. The germline CDR1 and CDR2 sequences are SEHNR and FQNEAQ (reference sequence). The CDR3 DNA reads TGTGCCAGCAGCGCCGGACAGGGGGCGGGTGTGACTGAAGCTTTCTTT. Translating gives CASSAGQGAGVTEAFF.

Turning to this clonotype: One end of the junction is discordant with germline, which a read error may explain. The rearrangement uses TRBV15 and TRBJ1-1, with 8 bases fitting TRBD1. Germline V gives CDR1 LNHNV, CDR2 YYDKDF (reference sequence). This CDR3 region has 15 residues. The CDR3 sequence is CATSRGRTGYAESFF. The CDR3 DNA follows: TGTGCCACCAGCAGAGGAAGGACAGGGTACGCTGAATCTTTCTTT.

As regards this clonotype: This clone may be a read error of a much larger clone one base away. The CDR3 bases are TGTGCCAGCATTCCGGGACTAGGCCTCTACAATGAGCAGTTCTTC. Translation gives CASIPGLGLYNEQFF. V and J are TRBV27 and TRBJ2-1; 8 nucleotides agree with TRBD2. Germline CDR1 reads MNHEY; CDR2 reads SMNVEV (reference sequence). V shed 7 bases and J 3 bases; nucleotides not matched to a gene: 8. The CDR3 contains 15 residues.

This clonotype was recorded a few times. The gene calls are TRBV27 and TRBJ1-6; D is unresolved. The CDR3 contains 18 residues. The germline gives CDR1 MNHEY, CDR2 SMNVEV (reference sequence). Trimming left V 0 bases short and J 0 bases short, with 12 bases between. In nucleotides, the CDR3 is TGTGCCAGCAGTTTATCGTCGCCGGGGAGCTCCTATAATTCACCCCTCCACTTT. As protein: CASSLSSPGSSYNSPLHF.

This clonotype was counted a few times. The genes are TRBV7-9 and TRBJ2-5; TRBD1 aligns across 12 bases. The V and J ends lost 9 bases and 5 bases, in that order; junction bases with no gene match: 10. CDR1 SEHNR and CDR2 FQNEAQ come from the germline V gene (reference sequence). The length of the CDR3 is 15 residues. The CDR3 sequence: CASGTGTGGSETQYF. The CDR3 nucleotides read TGTGCCAGTGGAACCGGGACAGGGGGCTCGGAGACCCAGTACTTC.

This clonotype has at least ten counts. The V call is TRBV4-1, the J call TRBJ1-6; a possible D gene is TRBD1 (6 bases). V was trimmed by 1 base and J by 6 bases, leaving 16 bases between them. The CDR3 has 17 residues. CDR1 and CDR2 (germline): MGHRA, YSYEKL. The CDR3 is CASSQAIKTGPNSPLHF. Here the CDR3 DNA reads TGCGCCAGCAGCCAAGCGATAAAAACAGGGCCTAATTCACCCCTCCACTTT.

This clonotype was seen at least ten times. This chain links TRBV7-6 with TRBJ2-7; TRBD1 matches at 9 bases. Looked up from germline, CDR1 is SGHVS and CDR2 is FNYEAQ. This CDR3 has 15 amino acids. The V and J ends lost 5 bases and 3 bases, in that order; junction bases with no gene match: 8. CDR3 in amino acids: CASSETGTGSYEQYF. DNA for the CDR3: TGTGCCAGCAGCGAGACCGGGACAGGGAGCTACGAGCAGTACTTC.

Only a few counts were recorded for this clonotype. The chain joins TRBV6-1 to TRBJ1-1; D is unclear. The germline gives CDR1 MNHNS, CDR2 SASEGT. The CDR3 contains 13 residues. V dropped 6 bases and J dropped 1 base, with 9 bases sitting between them. CDR3 in amino acids: CASRLTRNTEAFF. CDR3 nucleotide sequence: TGTGCCAGCAGACTGACCCGGAACACTGAAGCTTTCTTT.

A few counts support this clonotype. The V gene is TRBV6-1, the J gene TRBJ1-4, with D possibly TRBD1 on 6 matching bases. Trimming shortened V by 9 bases and J by 8 bases, and 16 bases separated the two germline ends. Germline loops: CDR1 MNHNS, CDR2 SASEGT. The CDR3 loop spans 13 amino acids. The CDR3 nucleotides read TGTGCCAGTAAGCAGGGGATTCGGGAAAAACTGTTTTTT. Its translation is CASKQGIREKLFF.

This clonotype came up many times. The chain carries TRBV7-9 and TRBJ2-4, with 8 bases lining up with TRBD1. Trimming removed 4 bases from V and 5 bases from J; junction bases left unmatched: 4. Germline CDR1 reads SEHNR; CDR2 reads FQNEAQ (reference sequence). The CDR3 is 14 residues long. CDR3: CASSYLDRENIQYF. The CDR3, as DNA: TGTGCCAGCAGCTACCTGGACAGGGAAAACATTCAGTACTTC.

This clonotype was seen ten or more times. The chain recombines TRBV6-1 with TRBJ2-1; 7 bases match TRBD2. CDR3 length equals 14 residues. After removal of 6 bases from V and 7 bases from J, the junction contained 9 bases not matched to a gene. The germline gives CDR1 MNHNS, CDR2 SASEGT. This chain's CDR3 is CASRPAGEVNEQFF. CDR3 nucleotides: TGTGCCAGCAGGCCGGCGGGAGAGGTTAATGAGCAGTTCTTC.

In its sample, this clonotype was seen many times. This chain links TRBV7-9 with TRBJ2-3; 11 bases line up with TRBD2. J was trimmed by 4 bases and V by 5 bases; bases with no gene match: 17. CDR1 SEHNR and CDR2 FQNEAQ come from the germline V gene (reference sequence). The CDR3 is 19 amino acids. CDR3 DNA: TGTGCCAGCAGCCACAATACCGGTGAACTAGCGGGAGCCCCAGATACGCAGTATTTT. Its translation is CASSHNTGELAGAPDTQYF.

This clonotype was picked up many times. V usage is TRBV5-5 and J usage is TRBJ1-4; 8 positions agree with TRBD1. V lost 4 bases, J lost 1 base, and 9 bases stayed unmatched. The germline V gene encodes CDR1 SGHKS and CDR2 YYEKEE (reference sequence). The CDR3 covers 17 residues. As DNA, the CDR3 is TGTGCCAGCAGCCTCGGGCAGGGGGCGAGAACTAATGAAAAACTGTTTTTT. It yields the protein CASSLGQGARTNEKLFF.

The sample holds many counts of this clonotype. This sequence joins TRBV5-6 and TRBJ2-2; either TRBD1 or TRBD2 may supply D (6 bases each). The CDR3 length is 16 residues. Trimming stripped 5 bases from V and 3 bases from J, with 17 bases between. Per germline, CDR1 SGHDT and CDR2 YYEEEE. The CDR3 reads CASSSGGDTYTGELFF. The CDR3 DNA sequence: TGTGCCAGCAGTTCCGGAGGGGACACCTACACCGGGGAGCTGTTTTTT.

J is TRBJ2-6 and V is TRBV28; D possibly corresponds to TRBD1 (6 bases). This CDR3 comprises 19 residues. Germline loops: CDR1 MDHEN, CDR2 SYDVKM. V was shortened by 3 bases and J by 0 bases, with 18 bases between the two germline ends. The CDR3 sequence: CASSFNVDKGVSGANVLTF. The CDR3, as DNA: TGTGCCAGCAGTTTTAACGTCGACAAGGGGGTCTCTGGGGCCAACGTCCTGACTTTC.

The chain couples TRBV5-4 to TRBJ1-1; tentative D call: TRBD1 (5 bases). The germline gives CDR1 SGHNT, CDR2 YYREEE (reference sequence). This CDR3 contains 17 residues. Trimming cost V 4 bases and J 3 bases, with 22 bases left between them. The CDR3 sequence: CASSISTGPPMDTEAFF. The CDR3 DNA is TGTGCCAGCAGCATTTCGACGGGACCCCCGATGGACACTGAAGCTTTCTTT.

This clonotype showed up many times. V is TRBV6-2 or TRBV6-3 and J is TRBJ1-1; D may be TRBD1 (6 bases). The V gene's germline CDR1 is MNHEY and CDR2 SVGEGT. V lost 0 bases and J lost 0, with 23 bases in between. This CDR3 region has 20 residues. The CDR3 region has the DNA TGTGCCAGCAGTTACTCCCGGGACAACCGGATGGGGACTCTGAACACTGAAGCTTTCTTT. It translates to CASSYSRDNRMGTLNTEAFF.

The chain is built from TRBV5-3 and TRBJ2-1, with 12 positions matching TRBD2. TRBV5-3 is treated as an ORF (open reading frame) with a function not yet certain. The CDR3 totals 15 residues. Trimming removed 8 bases from V and 8 bases from J; junction bases left unmatched: 11. The CDR3, as DNA: TGTGCCAGCAGCATCAGACTAGCGGGGGTTGATGAGCAGTTCTTC. This encodes CASSIRLAGVDEQFF.

This clonotype was detected only a few times. The chain carries TRBV7-4 and TRBJ2-7; D possibly corresponds to TRBD2 (6 bases). Deletions cut 5 bases from V and 3 bases from J, with 26 bases between. Germline CDR1 reads SGHVT; CDR2 reads SQSDAQ. The CDR3 totals 18 residues. CDR3 DNA sequence: TGTGCCAGCAGCCCGGTAAGGCTAGCGAGAGACTTTAGCTACGAGCAGTACTTC. Protein product: CASSPVRLARDFSYEQYF.

This clonotype has a count of ten or more. The V gene is TRBV10-2, the J gene TRBJ2-1; TRBD2 matches at 7 bases. The CDR3 runs to 16 residues. The J segment lost 2 bases and the V segment lost 3 bases, leaving 7 bases of the junction unmatched. Germline loops: CDR1 WSHSY, CDR2 SAAADI. The chain's CDR3 is CASSDGGVTAYNEQFF. Written as DNA, the CDR3 is TGCGCCAGCAGTGATGGGGGGGTCACCGCCTACAATGAGCAGTTCTTC.

This clonotype was counted at least ten times. This rearrangement joins TRBV7-2 to TRBJ2-7, with a possible D match to TRBD2 (5 bases). The germline gives CDR1 SGHTA, CDR2 FQGNSA. V was trimmed by 2 bases and J by 3 bases, leaving 14 bases between them. This CDR3 spans 15 amino acids. This chain's CDR3 is CASSLTLDWFYEQYF. DNA of the CDR3: TGTGCCAGCAGCTTAACACTGGACTGGTTCTACGAGCAGTACTTC.

Regarding this clonotype: A single base separates this from a much larger clone, so it may be a read error. J is TRBJ2-7 and V is TRBV6-5; tentative D call: TRBD2 (5 bases). This CDR3 region has 15 residues. CDR1 is MNHEY, CDR2 SVGAGI, per germline. The CDR3 bases are TGTGCCAGCAGTTACTACAGTGGGCCGGCGGGCGAGCAGTGCTTC. Translated: CASSYYSGPAGEQCF.

The CDR3 region has the DNA TGCGCCAGCAGGGATTATTCGAGTGGGTTCTACGAGCAGTACTTC. This sequence encodes CASRDYSSGFYEQYF. The rearrangement joins TRBV5-1 to TRBJ2-7; D gene uncertain. Per the germline V gene, CDR1 is SGHRS and CDR2 is YFSETQ. Deletions cut 5 bases from V and 3 bases from J, with 18 bases between. The CDR3 is 15 residues long.

This clonotype was counted many times. V and J are TRBV5-5 and TRBJ2-7; D is possibly TRBD1 (6 bases). CDR3 length: 13 residues. V was cut by 6 bases and J by 5 bases, with 15 bases left in between. The V gene's germline CDR1 is SGHKS and CDR2 YYEKEE (reference sequence). The CDR3 spells CASNPTGPHEQYF. CDR3 coding DNA: TGTGCCAGCAACCCGACAGGTCCCCACGAGCAGTACTTC.

At least ten counts were recorded for this clonotype. V gene TRBV7-9 combines with J gene TRBJ2-1, with TRBD2 identical over 7 bases. Unmatched junction bases numbered 0, after V lost 5 bases and J lost 5 bases. Looked up from germline, CDR1 is SEHNR and CDR2 is FQNEAQ (reference sequence). There are 12 residues in the CDR3. The CDR3 loop is CASSREDNEQFF. The CDR3 DNA sequence: TGTGCCAGCAGCCGGGAGGACAATGAGCAGTTCTTC.

There are a few counts of this clonotype. The chain employs TRBV6-5 and TRBJ2-7, with 9 bases that match TRBD1. CDR3 length equals 14 residues. The J segment lost 7 bases and the V segment lost 6 bases, leaving 10 bases of the junction unmatched. Germline assignment: CDR1 MNHEY and CDR2 SVGAGI. CDR3 bases: TGTGCCAGCAGGGAATACAGGGGGCCAGGAGAGCAGTACTTC. Protein product: CASREYRGPGEQYF.

This clonotype appeared a few times. The CDR3 DNA sequence: TGTGCCAGCAGCTCCCGACAGGGGGCGGACAAAAACATTCAGTACTTC. The encoded protein is CASSSRQGADKNIQYF. This chain links TRBV7-9 with TRBJ2-4, with 10 bases identical to TRBD1. The germline V gene encodes CDR1 SEHNR and CDR2 FQNEAQ (reference sequence). The CDR3 loop spans 16 amino acids. Germline trimming cut 4 bases from V and 3 bases from J; bases unmatched to any gene: 6. Together with reference TRBV7-9 and TRBJ2-4, the CDR3 gives the full variable domain: DTGVSQNPRHKITKRGQNVTFRCDPISEHNRLYWYRQTLGQGPEFLTYFQNEAQLEKSRLLSDRFSAERPKGSFSTLEIQRTEQGDSAMYLCASSSRQGADKNIQYFGAGTRLSVL.

The sample holds many counts of this clonotype. This rearrangement joins TRBV4-1 to TRBJ2-7; TRBD2 might be the D (5 bases). Germline lookup yields CDR1 MGHRA and CDR2 YSYEKL. The V and J ends lost 4 bases and 6 bases respectively, with 19 bases between them. This CDR3 has 15 amino acids. CDR3 protein: CASSPSVPGRGEQYF. The CDR3 region has the DNA TGCGCCAGCAGCCCTTCCGTTCCAGGCCGGGGCGAGCAGTACTTC.

The table lists this clonotype with many counts. CDR3 DNA: TGTGCCAGCAGCGGCGACAACCCCATTAACACCGGGGAGCTGTTTTTT. Its translation: CASSGDNPINTGELFF. This rearrangement joins TRBV7-6 to TRBJ2-2; no firm D call. The CDR3 runs 16 residues. Trimming removed 5 bases from V and 2 bases from J, with 15 bases in between. The V gene's germline CDR1 is SGHVS and CDR2 FNYEAQ.